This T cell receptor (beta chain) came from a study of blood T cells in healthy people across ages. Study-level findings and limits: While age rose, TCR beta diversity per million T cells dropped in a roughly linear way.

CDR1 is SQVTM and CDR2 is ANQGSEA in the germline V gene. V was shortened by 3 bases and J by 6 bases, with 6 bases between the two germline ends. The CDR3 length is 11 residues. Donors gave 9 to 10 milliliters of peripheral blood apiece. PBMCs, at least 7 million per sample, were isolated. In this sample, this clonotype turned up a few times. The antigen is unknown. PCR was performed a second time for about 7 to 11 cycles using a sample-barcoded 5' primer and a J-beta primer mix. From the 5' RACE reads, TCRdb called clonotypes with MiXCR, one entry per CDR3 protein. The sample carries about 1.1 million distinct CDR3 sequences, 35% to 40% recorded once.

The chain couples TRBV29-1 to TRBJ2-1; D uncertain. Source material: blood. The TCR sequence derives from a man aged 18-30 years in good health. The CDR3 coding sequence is TGCAGCGTTGACGGGCGCAATGAGCAGTTCTTC. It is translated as CSVDGRNEQFF.